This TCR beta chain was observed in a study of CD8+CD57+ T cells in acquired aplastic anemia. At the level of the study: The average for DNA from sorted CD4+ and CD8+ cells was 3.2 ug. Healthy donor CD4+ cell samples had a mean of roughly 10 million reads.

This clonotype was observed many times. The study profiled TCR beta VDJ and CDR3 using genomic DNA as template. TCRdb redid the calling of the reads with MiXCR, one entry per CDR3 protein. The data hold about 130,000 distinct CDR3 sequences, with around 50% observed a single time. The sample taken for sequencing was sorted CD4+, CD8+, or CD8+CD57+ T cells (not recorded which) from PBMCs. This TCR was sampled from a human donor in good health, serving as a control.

In nucleotides, the CDR3 is TGCGCCAGCAGCTTGGGCTCCGGCGCTTTCAATGAGCAGTTCTTC. It codes for CASSLGSGAFNEQFF. The J gene is TRBJ2-1, the V gene TRBV5-1, with no clear D. Germline V gene lookup returns CDR1 SGHRS and CDR2 YFSETQ. The V and J ends lost 0 bases and 6 bases respectively, with 13 bases between them. CDR3 length equals 15 residues.